The T cell receptor (beta chain) described here comes from a study of control samples from healthy donors and cancer patients. V lost 3 bases to trimming and J lost 5 bases, with 11 bases between them. This CDR3 is 14 amino acids long. Germline CDR1 and CDR2: MDHEN and SYDVKM. TCRdb's table, derived via immunoSEQ multiplex PCR, lists solely in-frame clones and lacks some. The profile shows around 55,000 clones, nearly 90% of them singletons. The chain uses TRBV28 and TRBJ2-1; the D gene is possibly TRBD1 (6 bases). Input material: blood. The clonotype originates from a man aged 45 to 65 in good health. In nucleotides, the CDR3 is TGTGCCAGCAGTTTTGTCTACAGGGACAATGAGCAGTTCTTC. Its protein product is CASSFVYRDNEQFF. Filled out from reference TRBV28 and TRBJ2-1, the complete variable domain reads DVKVTQSSRYLVKRTGEKVFLECVQDMDHENMFWYRQDPGLGLRLIYFSYDVKMKEKGDIPEGYSVSREKKERFSLILESASTNQTSMYLCASSFVYRDNEQFFGPGTRLTVL.